This T cell receptor beta chain was recorded in a study of cytomegalovirus exposure and HLA in healthy donors. PCR primers comprised 60 Vbeta and 13 Jbeta primers. Methods used by the authors: Around 11 million of around 85 million unique TCR beta chains were shared, per a later count. Profiling relied on immunoSEQ multiplex PCR, and the TCRdb table lists in-frame clones only, not all of them. The DNA gave D and trimming, while V, J and clone size come from that table. The sample has around 200,000 clones; around three quarters are singletons. Details on this clone: Its matching antigen is unknown.

Study-wide findings and caveats: Further analysis, carried out later, found HLA-associated TCR beta chains more clonally expanded than equally common other chains. A link between a missense DCLRE1C variant and TCR beta V- and J-gene trimming emerged from a later analysis.

The sequence was obtained from a woman between 50 and 59 years old in good health and CMV-seronegative. Sequencing was performed on PBMCs.

CDR3 nucleotides: TGCGCCAGCAGCCACTTCGGGGGGGGTGCCCAGCATTTT. This codes for CASSHFGGGAQHF. The chain employs TRBV4-3 and TRBJ1-5, with D maybe TRBD1 (5 bases). CDR1 is LGHNA, CDR2 YSLEER, per germline. V was pared by 3 bases and J by 11 bases, with 14 bases between. The CDR3 has 13 residues.